These 3 T cell receptor beta chains originate from one sample sequenced in a study of blood T cell repertoires in COVID-19 (dated by TCRdb to about 2020). The library came from the immunoSEQ multiplex PCR assay. TCRdb carries this immuneACCESS record with in-frame sequences only. Its versions omit some clonotypes, under half of them owing to an unresolved V gene in the studies checked, with the rest unexplained. In this sample the table shows some 170,000 clones, about 90% of which occur a single time. The ten largest make up around 1.2% of the sample. The sequenced sample was PBMCs or T cells enriched from blood (not recorded which). The receptors come from a human donor with acute COVID-19. The donor label of this sample is uncertain.

The V call is TRBV24-1, the J call TRBJ2-1; a possible D gene is TRBD2 (5 bases). This CDR3 region has 15 residues. V lost 5 bases and J 2 bases, leaving 12 bases between the germline ends. CDR1 and CDR2 (germline): KGHDR, SFDVKD. CDR3 in amino acids: CATSGSEVAYNEQFF. CDR3 sequence (DNA): TGTGCCACCAGTGGCTCGGAGGTGGCCTACAATGAGCAGTTCTTC.

The chain combines TRBV14 with TRBJ2-7, with no clear D. The CDR3 is 15 amino acids. The V end was cut by 1 base, the J end by 1 base, with 11 bases between. The V gene's germline CDR1 is SGHDN and CDR2 FVKESK. The CDR3 coding sequence is TGTGCCAGCAGCCAAGGAGTGTCAATTTCCTACGAGCAGTACTTC. It yields the protein CASSQGVSISYEQYF.

Concerning this clone itself: Other DNA sequences of this sample code for an identical CDR3. The chain links TRBV9 to TRBJ2-3; D may be TRBD2 (6 bases). The length of the CDR3 is 15 residues. Trimming took off 0 bases at V and 0 bases at J, with 8 bases between the two ends. Per the germline V gene, CDR1 is SGDLS and CDR2 is YYNGEE. CDR3 region: CASSVGGVSTDTQYF. CDR3 DNA sequence: TGTGCCAGCAGCGTAGGGGGGGTCAGCACAGATACGCAGTATTTT.